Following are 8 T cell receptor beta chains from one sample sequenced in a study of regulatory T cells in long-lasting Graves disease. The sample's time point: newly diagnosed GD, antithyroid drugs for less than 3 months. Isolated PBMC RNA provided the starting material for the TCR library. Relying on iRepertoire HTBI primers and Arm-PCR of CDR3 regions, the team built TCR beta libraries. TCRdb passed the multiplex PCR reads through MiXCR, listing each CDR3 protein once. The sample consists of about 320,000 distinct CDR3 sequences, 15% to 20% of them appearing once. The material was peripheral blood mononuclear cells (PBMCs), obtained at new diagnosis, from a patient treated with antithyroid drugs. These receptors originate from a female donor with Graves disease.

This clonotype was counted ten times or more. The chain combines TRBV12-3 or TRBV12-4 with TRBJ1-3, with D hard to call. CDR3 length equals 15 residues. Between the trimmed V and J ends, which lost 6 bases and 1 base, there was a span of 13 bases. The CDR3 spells CASRRYSTSGNTIYF. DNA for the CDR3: TGTGCCAGCAGAAGGTATAGTACGTCTGGAAACACCATATATTTT.

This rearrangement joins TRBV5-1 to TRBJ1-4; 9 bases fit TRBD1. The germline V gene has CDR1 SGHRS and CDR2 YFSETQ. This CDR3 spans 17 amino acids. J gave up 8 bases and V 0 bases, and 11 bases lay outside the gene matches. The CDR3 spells CASSLAQGARSKEKLFF. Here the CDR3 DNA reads TGCGCCAGCAGCTTGGCACAGGGGGCAAGAAGCAAGGAAAAACTGTTTTTT.

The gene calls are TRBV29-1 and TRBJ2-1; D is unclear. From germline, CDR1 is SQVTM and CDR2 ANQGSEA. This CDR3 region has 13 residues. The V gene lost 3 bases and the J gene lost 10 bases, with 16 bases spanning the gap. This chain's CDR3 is CSVDPRGTNEQFF. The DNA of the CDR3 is TGCAGCGTTGACCCCCGTGGCACCAACGAGCAGTTCTTC.

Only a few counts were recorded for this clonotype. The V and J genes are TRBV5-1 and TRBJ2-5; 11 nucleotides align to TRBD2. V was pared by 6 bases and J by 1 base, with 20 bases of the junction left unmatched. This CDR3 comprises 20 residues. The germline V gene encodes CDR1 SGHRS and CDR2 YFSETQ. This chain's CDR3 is CASTPPPLSGLAGIQETQYF. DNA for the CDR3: TGCGCCAGCACCCCTCCCCCCCTTTCCGGACTAGCGGGTATCCAAGAGACCCAGTACTTC.

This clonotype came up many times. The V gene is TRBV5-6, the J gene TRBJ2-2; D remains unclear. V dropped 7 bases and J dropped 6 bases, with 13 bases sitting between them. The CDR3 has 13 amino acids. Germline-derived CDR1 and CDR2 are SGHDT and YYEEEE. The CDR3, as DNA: TGTGCCAGCCGCCGACAAGGGCCCGGGGAGCTGTTTTTT. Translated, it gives CASRRQGPGELFF.

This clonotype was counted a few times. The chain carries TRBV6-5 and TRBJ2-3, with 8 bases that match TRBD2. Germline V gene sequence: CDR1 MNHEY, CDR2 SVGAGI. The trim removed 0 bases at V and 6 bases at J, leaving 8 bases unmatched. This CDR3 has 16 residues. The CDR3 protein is CASSYSRRREADTQYF. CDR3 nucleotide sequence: TGTGCCAGCAGTTACTCGAGGCGGCGGGAGGCCGATACGCAGTATTTT.

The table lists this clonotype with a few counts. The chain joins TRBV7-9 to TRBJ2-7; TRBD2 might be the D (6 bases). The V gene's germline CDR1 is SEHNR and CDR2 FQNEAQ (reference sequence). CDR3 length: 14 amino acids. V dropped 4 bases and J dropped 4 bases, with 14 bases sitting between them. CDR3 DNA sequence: TGTGCCAGCAGCTCTTCCGGGAGCCTTTACGAGCAGTACTTC. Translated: CASSSSGSLYEQYF.

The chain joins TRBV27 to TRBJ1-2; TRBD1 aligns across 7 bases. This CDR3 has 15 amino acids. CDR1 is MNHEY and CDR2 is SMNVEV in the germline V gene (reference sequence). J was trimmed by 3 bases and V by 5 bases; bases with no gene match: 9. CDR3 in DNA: TGTGCCAGCAGTCCTAAGACAGGGTTGCACTATGGCTACACCTTC. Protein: CASSPKTGLHYGYTF.